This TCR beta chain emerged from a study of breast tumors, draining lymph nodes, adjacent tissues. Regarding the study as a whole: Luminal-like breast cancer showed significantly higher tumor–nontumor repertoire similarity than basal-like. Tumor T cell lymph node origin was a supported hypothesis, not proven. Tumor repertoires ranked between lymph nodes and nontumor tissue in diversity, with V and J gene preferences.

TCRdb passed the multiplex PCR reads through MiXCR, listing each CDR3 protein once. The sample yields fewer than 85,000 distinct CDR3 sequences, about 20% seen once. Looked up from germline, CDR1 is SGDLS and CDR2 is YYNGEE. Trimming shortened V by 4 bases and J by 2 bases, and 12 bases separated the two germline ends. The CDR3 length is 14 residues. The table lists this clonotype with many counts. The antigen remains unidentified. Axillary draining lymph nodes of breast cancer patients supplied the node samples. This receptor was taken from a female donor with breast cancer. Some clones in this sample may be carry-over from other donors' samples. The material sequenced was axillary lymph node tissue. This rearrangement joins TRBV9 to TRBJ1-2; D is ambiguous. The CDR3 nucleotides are TGTGCCAGCAGCCCATCCCTAGGGAACTATGGCTACACCTTC. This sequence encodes CASSPSLGNYGYTF.